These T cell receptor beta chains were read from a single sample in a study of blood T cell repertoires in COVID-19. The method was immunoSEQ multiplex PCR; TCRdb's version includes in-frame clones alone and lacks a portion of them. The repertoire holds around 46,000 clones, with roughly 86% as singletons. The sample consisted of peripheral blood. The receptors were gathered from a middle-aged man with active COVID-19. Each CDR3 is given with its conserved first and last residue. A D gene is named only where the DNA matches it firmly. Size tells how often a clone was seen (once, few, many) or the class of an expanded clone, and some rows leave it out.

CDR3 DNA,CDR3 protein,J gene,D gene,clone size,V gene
TGTGCCAGCAGAGCCCCGGGACAGGGGGGTGGAGCTTTCTTT,CASRAPGQGGGAFF,TRBJ1-1,TRBD1,-,TRBV27
TGTGCCAGCAGCTTGCGCGGGGACACCATATATTTT,CASSLRGDTIYF,TRBJ1-3,-,-,TRBV5-4
TGTGCCAGCAGCGCCAGCACTAGCGGGAGTAACGAGCAGTACTTC,CASSASTSGSNEQYF,TRBJ2-7,TRBD2,once,TRBV11-3
TGTGCCAGCAGTGACCTAGCGGGAATTTGGAATGAGCAGTTCTTC,CASSDLAGIWNEQFF,TRBJ2-1,TRBD2,-,TRBV14
TGTGCCAGAAGCTTAGTTGGCCAGCGGGAGAGGAATGAGCAGTTCTTC,CARSLVGQRERNEQFF,TRBJ2-1,-,-,TRBV7-5
TGTGCCAGCGCGTTGAGAGTAGACACCATATATTTT,CASALRVDTIYF,TRBJ1-3,-,-,TRBV28
TGTGCCAGTTCTGGGGGCCTCACAGATACGCAGTATTTT,CASSGGLTDTQYF,TRBJ2-3,-,-,TRBV19
TGTGCCTGGAACGAACAGGGCACTGAAGCTTTCTTT,CAWNEQGTEAFF,TRBJ1-1,-,-,TRBV30
TGTGCCAGTCACGTCACAGGGGGCATGAACACTGAAGCTTTCTTT,CASHVTGGMNTEAFF,TRBJ1-1,TRBD1,-,TRBV13
TGTGCCAGCAGTGACCCGGGGGTGTTTTCCTACAATGAGCAGTTCTTC,CASSDPGVFSYNEQFF,TRBJ2-1,-,-,TRBV28
TGTGCCAGCCTTGACAGTTTCCAGAACACTGAAGCTTTCTTT,CASLDSFQNTEAFF,TRBJ1-1,-,-,TRBV19
TGTGCCAGCAGCCCGGGGCCAAGCGGGTATGGCTACACCTTC,CASSPGPSGYGYTF,TRBJ1-2,-,-,TRBV7-3
TGTGCCAGCAGCCCGACCGACAGGGCCACCTACGAGCAGTACTTC,CASSPTDRATYEQYF,TRBJ2-7,TRBD1,-,TRBV7-9
TGTGCCAGCAGCTTGGCGGCGGGAGCTCCCACAGATACGCAGTATTTT,CASSLAAGAPTDTQYF,TRBJ2-3,TRBD2,-,TRBV7-8
TGTGCCAGCAGGCCCGGGACTCCGGGCTACGAGCAGTACTTC,CASRPGTPGYEQYF,TRBJ2-7,-,-,TRBV27
TGTGCCAGTAGTATATCGGGACAGGACTATGGCTACACCTTC,CASSISGQDYGYTF,TRBJ1-2,TRBD1,-,TRBV19
TGTGCCAGCAGCTTGGGACAACGAAGCACAGATACGCAGTATTTT,CASSLGQRSTDTQYF,TRBJ2-3,-,-,TRBV5-4